Presented here are 18 T cell receptor beta chains from one specimen sequenced in a study of T cells in Graves' hyperthyroidism and ophthalmopathy. Regions amplified from RNA transcripts were the TCR beta CDR3 regions. When the TCR CDR3 underwent first-round RT-PCR, the HTBI primer set was used. A single record per CDR3 protein comes from TCRdb applying MiXCR to the multiplex PCR reads. The sample shows a few hundred thousand distinct CDR3 sequences, roughly 14% of them seen only once. Sequences were obtained from blood. The receptor set was obtained from a woman in her twenties or thirties with Graves' hyperthyroidism that later progressed to Graves' ophthalmopathy.

This clonotype was seen repeatedly, ten times or more. This chain uses TRBV27 with TRBJ1-3, with 8 positions matching TRBD1. Trimming cost V 5 bases and J 4 bases; bases outside gene matches: 10. CDR3 length: 16 residues. Germline V gene sequence: CDR1 MNHEY, CDR2 SMNVEV (reference sequence). DNA for the CDR3: TGTGCCAGCAGTCCTGCGCAACAGGGGGACGGAAACACCATATATTTT. This codes for CASSPAQQGDGNTIYF.

Ten or more counts support this clonotype. The rearrangement uses TRBV12-3 or TRBV12-4 and TRBJ1-5; unclear D gene. Trimming pared 5 bases from V and 6 bases from J, leaving 8 bases between. The CDR3 is made up of 12 amino acids. The CDR3 bases are TGTGCCAGCAGTCCTCGTGGTCAGCCCCAGCATTTT. Translation: CASSPRGQPQHF.

The chain is built from TRBV28 and TRBJ1-1, with D tentatively TRBD1 (5 bases). V lost 1 base to trimming and J lost 4 bases, with 13 bases between them. Germline V gives CDR1 MDHEN, CDR2 SYDVKM. This CDR3 spans 15 amino acids. The CDR3 DNA sequence: TGTGCCAGCAGTTTATCGGTCCAGGGAAGCACTGAAGCTTTCTTT. Translation gives CASSLSVQGSTEAFF.

The chain uses TRBV29-1 and TRBJ2-3, with 16 bases identical to TRBD2. CDR1 SQVTM and CDR2 ANQGSEA come from the germline V gene. Trimming removed 6 bases from V and 9 bases from J; junction bases left unmatched: 9. This CDR3 comprises 15 residues. CDR3 bases: TGCAGCGTCGAAAGAGGGACTAGCGGGGGGGAAACGCAGTATTTT. The encoded protein is CSVERGTSGGETQYF.

The chain has TRBV11-3 and TRBJ1-1; 10 bases agree with TRBD1. The germline gives CDR1 SGHNT, CDR2 YENEEA. This CDR3 comprises 15 residues. Trimming removed 3 bases from V and 3 bases from J; junction bases left unmatched: 4. This CDR3 is CASSFAGTGDTEAFF. CDR3 in DNA: TGTGCCAGCAGCTTTGCCGGGACAGGGGACACTGAAGCTTTCTTT.

The rearrangement uses TRBV19 and TRBJ1-3; 7 nucleotides line up with TRBD1. CDR1 is LNHDA, CDR2 SQIVND, per germline (reference sequence). The CDR3 is 14 residues long. V dropped 5 bases and J dropped 6; count of bases not matched to a gene: 7. The CDR3 DNA sequence: TGTGCCAGTAGTCAAGGACAGGCGCTAAACACCATATATTTT. Protein sequence: CASSQGQALNTIYF. Variable domain in full (rest from reference TRBV19 and TRBJ1-3): DGGITQSPKYLFRKEGQNVTLSCEQNLNHDAMYWYRQDPGQGLRLIYYSQIVNDFQKGDIAEGYSVSREKKESFPLTVTSAQKNPTAFYLCASSQGQALNTIYFGEGSWLTVV.

This clonotype was seen at least ten times. The chain uses TRBV24-1 and TRBJ2-7, with no clear D. CDR1 and CDR2 (germline): KGHDR, SFDVKD. The V end lost 4 bases, the J end lost 3 bases, and 9 bases lay between the germline ends. This CDR3 region has 13 residues. The CDR3 reads CATSDGSNYEQYF. CDR3 nucleotides: TGTGCCACCAGTGACGGATCAAACTACGAGCAGTACTTC.

This clonotype appeared many times. CDR3 residues: CASSHGPSWETQYF. The CDR3 DNA follows: TGTGCCAGCAGCCATGGACCCAGCTGGGAGACCCAGTACTTC. This chain joins TRBV13 and TRBJ2-5; the D is unclear. The CDR3 runs 14 residues. Germline lookup yields CDR1 PRHDT and CDR2 FYEKMQ (reference sequence). The germline V and J ends were trimmed by 5 bases and 5 bases, with 15 bases remaining between them. Using reference TRBV13 and TRBJ2-5 for the parts outside the CDR3, the full variable domain is AAGVIQSPRHLIKEKRETATLKCYPIPRHDTVYWYQQGPGQDPQFLISFYEKMQSDKGSIPDRFSAQQFSDYHSELNMSSLELGDSALYFCASSHGPSWETQYFGPGTRLLVL.

This clonotype was found many times. This chain connects TRBV2 to TRBJ2-2; 11 bases line up with TRBD2. Germline values: CDR1 SNHLY, CDR2 FYNNEI. V lost 0 bases and J lost 1; bases outside the gene matches: 10. This CDR3 is built from 20 residues. CDR3 in DNA: TGTGCCAGCAGTGAAGCGAGTAGCGGGAGGGCCTTTTGGAACACCGGGGAGCTGTTTTTT. The encoded protein is CASSEASSGRAFWNTGELFF.

The J gene is TRBJ2-7, the V gene TRBV7-6, with a possible D match to TRBD2 (6 bases). The germline V gene encodes CDR1 SGHVS and CDR2 FNYEAQ. The CDR3 is 18 residues long. V was shortened by 8 bases and J by 7 bases, with 33 bases between the two germline ends. This chain's CDR3 is CASGPLDTAGSLAGEQYF. The CDR3 bases are TGTGCCAGCGGCCCCCTTGATACCGCCGGGAGTCTAGCTGGGGAGCAGTACTTC.

The rearrangement links TRBV24-1 to TRBJ2-2, with 7 bases identical to TRBD1. Germline V gene data show CDR1 as KGHDR and CDR2 as SFDVKD. Germline trimming cut 4 bases from V and 4 bases from J; bases unmatched to any gene: 5. The length of the CDR3 is 15 residues. In DNA, the CDR3 is TGTGCCACCAGTGACCGGGACAGCTTCACCGGGGAGCTGTTTTTT. It codes for CATSDRDSFTGELFF.

The genes are TRBV19 and TRBJ1-2; 7 nucleotides line up with TRBD1. There are 13 residues in the CDR3. V gave up 5 bases and J gave up 7 bases; unmatched junction bases: 7. Germline values: CDR1 LNHDA, CDR2 SQIVND (reference sequence). The CDR3 sequence is CASSAEGASGYTF. The DNA for the CDR3 is TGTGCCAGTAGTGCCGAGGGGGCCAGTGGCTACACCTTC.

This chain joins TRBV12-3 or TRBV12-4 and TRBJ2-7; D is perhaps TRBD1 (6 bases). This CDR3 is built from 15 residues. Trimming cost V 7 bases and J 0 bases, with 16 bases left between them. This CDR3 reads CASNKGGQSSYEQYF. In nucleotides, the CDR3 is TGTGCCAGCAATAAAGGAGGACAGAGCTCCTACGAGCAGTACTTC.

The table lists this clonotype with a few counts. The rearrangement links TRBV5-1 to TRBJ2-3; weak D call: TRBD2 (6 bases). V lost 4 bases and J 4 bases, leaving 13 bases between the germline ends. The V gene's germline CDR1 is SGHRS and CDR2 YFSETQ. This CDR3 spans 14 amino acids. CDR3 residues: CASSRGDSADTQYF. As DNA, the CDR3 is TGCGCCAGCAGCCGTGGGGACTCGGCAGATACGCAGTATTTT.

This clonotype was found many times. This sequence joins TRBV3-1 and TRBJ2-5; unclear D gene. The V and J ends lost 0 bases and 5 bases respectively, with 13 bases between them. The germline V gene has CDR1 LGHDT and CDR2 YNNKEL (reference sequence). This CDR3 comprises 15 residues. CDR3 in DNA: TGTGCCAGCAGCCAAGATGAGACCCGTTGGGAGACCCAGTACTTC. Translating gives CASSQDETRWETQYF.

This clonotype showed up many times. This chain connects TRBV2 to TRBJ1-6; 7 bases match TRBD1. The CDR3 contains 14 residues. Looked up from germline, CDR1 is SNHLY and CDR2 is FYNNEI. Trimming at V came to 4 bases and at J to 8 bases, leaving 5 bases not matched to a gene. CDR3 in DNA: TGTGCCAGCAGTGGACAGGGACAAGATTCACCCCTCCACTTT. Translated: CASSGQGQDSPLHF.

This clonotype was recorded many times. At one end, the junction sequence differs from germline, possibly due to a read error. The chain carries TRBV5-1 and TRBJ1-5; no clear D gene. From germline, CDR1 is SGHRS and CDR2 YFSETQ. CDR3 length: 15 residues. The CDR3, as DNA: TGCGCCAGCCGCTTGGACCCGTTAGTGCGGCAGCCCCAGCATTTT. It codes for CASRLDPLVRQPQHF.

This chain uses TRBV20-1 with TRBJ2-1; perhaps TRBD2 as D (6 bases). This CDR3 has 15 amino acids. Germline V lookup: CDR1 DFQATT, CDR2 SNEGSKA (reference sequence). Trimming pared 4 bases from V and 0 bases from J, leaving 13 bases between. The CDR3 DNA is TGCAGTGCTATACTAGCAGAACTCTCCTACAATGAGCAGTTCTTC. This gives the protein CSAILAELSYNEQFF.